This is a list of T cell receptor beta chains from one sample in a study of blood T cells in healthy people across ages. One entry per CDR3 protein, called by TCRdb with MiXCR from the 5' RACE reads. The repertoire holds 800,000 or so distinct CDR3 sequences, with around 25% as singletons. These sequences were also reported in another study, on T cells of mothers and their children.

Sequencing was performed on blood. These receptors were taken from a boy aged 5-17 years in good health. CDR3s include the opening cysteine and the closing phenylalanine or tryptophan. D genes are given only for firm matches. Part of the rows lack a size; the others show once, few, many or a class for expanded clones.

j_gene | d_gene | abundance | v_gene | CDR3nt | CDR3aa
TRBJ2-1 | TRBD1 | - | TRBV12-3/TRBV12-4 | TGTGCCAGCAGTTCTCCCTCGGGGACAGGGCGCGATGAGCAGTTCTTC | CASSSPSGTGRDEQFF
TRBJ2-2 | TRBD1 | - | TRBV2 | TGTGCCAGCACCAGACAGGGGGCGGACGGGGAGCTGTTTTTT | CASTRQGADGELFF
TRBJ2-1 | TRBD1 | few | TRBV27 | TGTGCCAGCAGTTTTACATACCGGGACAGGGTAGACAATGAGCAGTTCTTC | CASSFTYRDRVDNEQFF
TRBJ1-2 | - | few | TRBV12-3/TRBV12-4 | TGTGCCAGCAGTTTAGCGCGGGGAGTAAACTATGGCTACACCTTC | CASSLARGVNYGYTF
TRBJ2-5 | - | few | TRBV19 | TGTGCCAGTAGTATAGCTTCGGGCGAGACCCAGTACTTC | CASSIASGETQYF
TRBJ2-5 | TRBD2 | few | TRBV14 | TGTGCCAGCAGCCAAGATAAGCGGGAGGCTTTTCAAGGGACCCAGTACTTC | CASSQDKREAFQGTQYF
TRBJ2-2 | - | few | TRBV13 | TGTGCCAGCAGCCAGCGACAGGTTGAAGGCACCGGGGAGCTGTTTTTT | CASSQRQVEGTGELFF
TRBJ2-3 | - | - | TRBV19 | TGTGCCAGTAGTAGCCAACGGGATGATACGCAGTATTTT | CASSSQRDDTQYF
TRBJ2-1 | - | - | TRBV7-9 | TGTGCCAGTTCACCTCTTTACACCAATGAGCAGTTCTTC | CASSPLYTNEQFF
TRBJ2-7 | - | - | TRBV3-1 | TGTGCCAGCAGCCAAGATATGGTAGTGGGGGGCCCCTACGAGCAGTACTTC | CASSQDMVVGGPYEQYF
TRBJ1-4 | - | few | TRBV21-1 | TGTGCCAGCAGCAAAGCGCTTTCGGGAGGAGGACAAGAGGAAAAACTGTTTTTT | CASSKALSGGGQEEKLFF
TRBJ1-4 | - | few | TRBV18 | TGTGCCAGCTCACCACCGTCCGGGGCTCTGGGAAAACTGTTTTTT | CASSPPSGALGKLFF
TRBJ2-5 | - | - | TRBV18 | TGTGCCAGCTCACCACTCTCCAGGCTCCAGGAGACCCAGTACTTC | CASSPLSRLQETQYF
TRBJ2-7 | - | many | TRBV18 | TGTGCCAGCTCACCAGGGAGGACCTACGAGCAGTACTTC | CASSPGRTYEQYF
TRBJ2-5 | - | - | TRBV4-1 | TGCGCCAACAGCCAACCCATGGGTATCGGCAGGGGCCTTCAAGAGACCCAGTACTTC | CANSQPMGIGRGLQETQYF
TRBJ1-6 | - | many | TRBV9 | TGTGCCAGCAGCGTAGGGAATTCACCCCTCCACTTT | CASSVGNSPLHF
TRBJ2-7 | TRBD2 | few | TRBV28 | TGTGCCACTGCGGGAGGGGACTTTGGCGAGCAGTACTTC | CATAGGDFGEQYF
TRBJ1-4 | TRBD1 | few | TRBV7-9 | TGTGCCAGCACCGGGGACAGGGGAAATGAAAAACTGTTTTTT | CASTGDRGNEKLFF
TRBJ2-1 | TRBD1 | once | TRBV19 | TGTGCCAGTAGTCCATATCGACAGGGGGCGAGGTACAATGAGCAGTTCTTC | CASSPYRQGARYNEQFF
TRBJ2-3 | - | - | TRBV9 | TGTGCCAGCAGCGCCAGCCCTCGAGGCGGGAACACAGATACGCAGTATTTT | CASSASPRGGNTDTQYF
TRBJ2-1 | - | - | TRBV28 | TGTGCCAGCAGTCCCCGGACAGACAATGGGCAGTTCTTC | CASSPRTDNGQFF
TRBJ1-4 | - | - | TRBV7-9 | TGTGCCAGCAGCTCAAACTTGGGGGAAGAAAAACTGTTTTTT | CASSSNLGEEKLFF
TRBJ2-3 | TRBD2 | - | TRBV6-6 | TGTGCCAGCAGTTTCCCGACTAGCGGGGAGTCGATTACGCAGTATTTT | CASSFPTSGESITQYF
TRBJ1-5 | - | - | TRBV13 | TGTGCCAGCAGCTCGGGAAAATGGGATCAGCCCCAGCATTTT | CASSSGKWDQPQHF
TRBJ1-5 | - | once | TRBV20-1 | TGCAGTGCTGCCCCGACAGGTAGCAATCAGCCCCAGCATTTT | CSAAPTGSNQPQHF
TRBJ1-1 | - | few | TRBV29-1 | TGCAGCGTTGTACGGGGAATCACTGAAGCTTTCTTT | CSVVRGITEAFF
TRBJ1-1 | - | few | TRBV4-3 | TGCGCCAGCAGCCAAGAAGGATTGAACGCTGAAGCTTTCTTT | CASSQEGLNAEAFF
TRBJ2-5 | - | - | TRBV29-1 | TGCAGCGCCCACCTACAGGGCCCCAACGTCCAAGAGACCCAGTACTTC | CSAHLQGPNVQETQYF
TRBJ1-6 | - | few | TRBV4-3 | TGCGCCAGTAGCCAAGATCGAGACGGAAATTCACCCCTCCACTTT | CASSQDRDGNSPLHF
TRBJ2-1 | - | - | TRBV10-3 | TGTGCCATCGGTGGCGAGTTCGACCCCAATGAGCAGTTCTTC | CAIGGEFDPNEQFF
TRBJ2-7 | - | - | TRBV12-3/TRBV12-4 | TGTGCCAGCAGTATAGCCGGGACACGACCCTACGAGCAGTACTTC | CASSIAGTRPYEQYF
TRBJ1-1 | - | few | TRBV28 | TGTGCCAGCAGTTTATGGGGGGCCACTGAAGCTTTCTTT | CASSLWGATEAFF
TRBJ2-7 | - | - | TRBV4-3 | TGCGCCAGCAGCCAAGGCGGGGCGGACAACTCCTACGAGCAGTACTTC | CASSQGGADNSYEQYF
TRBJ2-3 | TRBD2 | - | TRBV5-1 | TGCGCCAGCAGCTCATCTAGCGGCGGGATTACAGATACGCAGTATTTT | CASSSSSGGITDTQYF
TRBJ1-5 | - | - | TRBV28 | TGTGCCAGCAGGCCTAGACAGGTCATCAATCAGCCCCAGCATTTT | CASRPRQVINQPQHF
TRBJ2-1 | - | - | TRBV28 | TGTGCCAGCAGTCCGGCCGGGACTCCCAATGAGCAGTTCTTC | CASSPAGTPNEQFF
TRBJ1-4 | - | many | TRBV9 | TGTGCCAGCAGCAACCCGGGCATAGGGGCGGAAAAACTGTTTTTT | CASSNPGIGAEKLFF